The source of this TCR beta chain is a study of patients and donors after allogeneic stem cell transplantation. TCRdb recomputed calls from the RT-PCR reads with MiXCR, one row per CDR3 protein. The sample has fewer than 200,000 distinct CDR3 sequences; approximately 31% are singletons. There are many counts of this clonotype. The CDR3 is 13 residues long. The germline CDR1 and CDR2 sequences are DFQATT and SNEGSKA (reference sequence). V lost 2 bases and J lost 4, with 11 bases in between. This clonotype was sampled from a human donor who was either an allogeneic HSCT recipient or a stem cell or donor lymphocyte infusion donor (not recorded which). It is not recorded whose cells these are; they may come from a transplant donor. This chain uses TRBV20-1 with TRBJ1-2; tentatively, D is TRBD1 (5 bases). Sequencing was done on a sample of blood, either unsorted or a sorted T cell fraction (not recorded which). CDR3 protein: CSARRQSTYGYTF. The DNA for the CDR3 is TGCAGTGCTAGAAGACAGTCTACCTATGGCTACACCTTC.